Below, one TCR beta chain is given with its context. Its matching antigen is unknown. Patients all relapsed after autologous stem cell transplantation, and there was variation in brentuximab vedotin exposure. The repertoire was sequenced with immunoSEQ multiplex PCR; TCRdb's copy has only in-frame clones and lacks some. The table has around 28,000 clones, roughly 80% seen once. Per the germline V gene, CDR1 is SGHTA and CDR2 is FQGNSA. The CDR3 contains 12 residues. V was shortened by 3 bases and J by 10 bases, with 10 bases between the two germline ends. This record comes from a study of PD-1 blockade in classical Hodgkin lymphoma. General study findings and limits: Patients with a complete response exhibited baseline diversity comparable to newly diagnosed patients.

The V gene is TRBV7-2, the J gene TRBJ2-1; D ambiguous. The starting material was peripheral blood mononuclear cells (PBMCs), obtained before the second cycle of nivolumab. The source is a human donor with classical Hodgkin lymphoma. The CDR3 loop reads CASSLVVTEQFF. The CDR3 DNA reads TGTGCCAGCAGCTTGGTTGTAACCGAGCAGTTCTTC.